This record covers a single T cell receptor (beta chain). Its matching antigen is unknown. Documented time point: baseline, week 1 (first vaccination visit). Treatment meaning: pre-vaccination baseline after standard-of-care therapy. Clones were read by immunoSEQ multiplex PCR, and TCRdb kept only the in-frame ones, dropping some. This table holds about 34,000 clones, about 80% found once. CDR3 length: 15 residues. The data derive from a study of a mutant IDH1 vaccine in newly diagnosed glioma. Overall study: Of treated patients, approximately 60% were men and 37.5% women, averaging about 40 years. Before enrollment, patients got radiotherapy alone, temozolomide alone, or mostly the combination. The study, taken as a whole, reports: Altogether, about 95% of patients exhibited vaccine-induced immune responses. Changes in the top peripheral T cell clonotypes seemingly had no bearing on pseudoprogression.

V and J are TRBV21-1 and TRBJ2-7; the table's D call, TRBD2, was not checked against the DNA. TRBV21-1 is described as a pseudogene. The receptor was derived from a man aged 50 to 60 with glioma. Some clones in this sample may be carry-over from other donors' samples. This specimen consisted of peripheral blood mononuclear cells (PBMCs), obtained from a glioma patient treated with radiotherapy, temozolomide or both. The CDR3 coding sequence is TGTGCCAGCAGCAAATCAGTCACGGGGGAAGACGAGCAGTACTTC. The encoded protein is CASSKSVTGEDEQYF.